Each of the 21 T cell receptor beta chains below was sequenced from the same sample in a study of T cells in Graves' hyperthyroidism and ophthalmopathy. Amplification of TCR beta CDR3 regions was performed using RNA transcripts as template. RT-PCR in the first round (using the HTBI primer set) targeted the TCR CDR3. MiXCR, run by TCRdb on the multiplex PCR reads, gives a single entry per CDR3 protein. The sample holds roughly 350,000 distinct CDR3 sequences, around 15% seen once. Sequenced input: blood. These receptors were obtained from a woman younger than 45 with Graves' ophthalmopathy.

This clonotype showed up many times. The chain links TRBV5-5 to TRBJ1-2, with D possibly being TRBD1 (6 bases). CDR1 is SGHKS and CDR2 is YYEKEE in the germline V gene (reference sequence). The CDR3 extends over 12 amino acids. Trimming left V 4 bases short and J 4 bases short, with 8 bases between. CDR3 sequence: CASSVTGYGYTF. CDR3 nucleotide sequence: TGTGCCAGCAGCGTGACAGGCTATGGCTACACCTTC.

This clonotype turned up a few times. V is TRBV10-3 and J is TRBJ1-5; the D gene is possibly TRBD1 (6 bases). The CDR3 extends over 13 amino acids. Germline V CDR1 and CDR2: ENHRY, SYGVKD. V lost 6 bases and J lost 1, with 7 bases in between. The chain's CDR3 is CAISGQSNQPQHF. Here the CDR3 DNA reads TGTGCCATCAGCGGACAGAGCAATCAGCCCCAGCATTTT.

This clonotype was found many times. J is TRBJ1-2 and V is TRBV29-1; TRBD1 aligns across 9 bases. The V segment lost 5 bases and the J segment 7 bases; nucleotides outside the gene matches: 20. There are 17 residues in the CDR3. The germline V gene has CDR1 SQVTM and CDR2 ANQGSEA. The CDR3 DNA reads as TGCAGCGTTTTCGCGGGACAGGGTGTCTTCGGTGGAGCTGGCTACACCTTC. This encodes CSVFAGQGVFGGAGYTF.

This clonotype was detected ten times or more. The V and J genes are TRBV7-8 and TRBJ1-2, with TRBD1 identical over 7 bases. The CDR3 is 16 amino acids. Losses at the gene ends were 1 base for V and 8 bases for J; bases not matched to a gene: 13. Germline V gene lookup returns CDR1 SGHVS and CDR2 FQNEAQ. In DNA form, the CDR3 reads TGTGCCAGCAGCTTAGGTCGGACAGGAAGGACTGAGGGCTACACCTTC. This sequence encodes CASSLGRTGRTEGYTF.

This clonotype has only a few counts. The chain carries TRBV12-3 or TRBV12-4 and TRBJ2-1; perhaps TRBD1 as D (6 bases). V was cut by 6 bases and J by 4 bases, with 10 bases left in between. The CDR3 extends over 13 amino acids. The CDR3 here is CASSQGQYNEQFF. CDR3 DNA sequence: TGTGCCAGCAGCCAAGGACAGTACAATGAGCAGTTCTTC.

As regards this clonotype: The conserved final phenylalanine or tryptophan is absent from the CDR3, which likely points to a read error. V usage is TRBV30 and J usage is TRBJ2-7; TRBD1 agrees at 7 bases. The CDR3 loop spans 14 amino acids. The J segment lost 2 bases and the V segment lost 7 bases, leaving 11 bases of the junction unmatched. CDR1 is GTSNPN and CDR2 is SVGIG in the germline V gene (reference sequence). This CDR3 reads CASRIRDSTYEQYL. For the CDR3, the DNA is TGTGCCTCCAGAATCCGGGACAGTACCTACGAGCAGTACCTC.

In this sample, this clonotype turned up many times. The rearrangement links TRBV24-1 to TRBJ2-7; D gene unclear. Between the trimmed V and J ends, which lost 3 bases and 2 bases, there was a span of 10 bases. Germline-derived CDR1 and CDR2 are KGHDR and SFDVKD. This CDR3 is 14 amino acids long. Written as DNA, the CDR3 is TGTGCCACCAGTGATAACCGACACCCCTACGAGCAGTACTTC. Encoded protein: CATSDNRHPYEQYF.

This clonotype showed up many times. The germline gene is not matched at one end of the junction; a read error may be the cause. The chain employs TRBV3-1 and TRBJ2-1; tentative D call: TRBD1 (5 bases). This CDR3 comprises 16 residues. Germline CDR1 reads LGHDT; CDR2 reads YNNKEL (reference sequence). The CDR3 spells CASSQQTGNPYSEQFF. CDR3 nucleotides: TGTGCCAGCAGCCAGCAAACAGGCAACCCTTACAGTGAGCAGTTCTTC.

A few counts support this clonotype. The chain uses TRBV24-1 and TRBJ2-1; 8 positions agree with TRBD1. The CDR3 loop spans 15 amino acids. The V segment lost 4 bases and the J segment 3 bases; nucleotides outside the gene matches: 4. Per the germline V gene, CDR1 is KGHDR and CDR2 is SFDVKD. CDR3 residues: CATSDPTGVYNEQFF. For the CDR3, the DNA is TGTGCCACCAGTGACCCGACAGGGGTCTACAATGAGCAGTTCTTC.

This clonotype was counted between two and nine times. This chain connects TRBV7-6 to TRBJ1-4, with 9 bases that match TRBD1. J lost 6 bases, V lost 0 bases, and 2 bases had no gene match. Germline V CDR1 and CDR2: SGHVS, FNYEAQ. CDR3 length: 15 residues. CDR3: CASSLAGQGDEKLFF. CDR3 nucleotide sequence: TGTGCCAGCAGCTTAGCGGGACAGGGAGATGAAAAACTGTTTTTT.

This clonotype counts as medium-sized. The J gene is TRBJ2-3, the V gene TRBV28, with 9 bases identical to TRBD2. The CDR3 is made up of 15 amino acids. V lost 5 bases to trimming and J lost 2 bases; unmatched junction nucleotides: 5. Germline CDR1 is MDHEN and CDR2 is SYDVKM. CDR3 residues: CASSPPSGITDTQYF. In DNA form, the CDR3 reads TGTGCCAGCAGTCCGCCTAGCGGGATCACAGATACGCAGTATTTT.

This clonotype was seen a few times. This chain joins TRBV7-9 and TRBJ1-5; D not certain. This CDR3 region has 17 residues. Germline lookup yields CDR1 SEHNR and CDR2 FQNEAQ (reference sequence). V dropped 3 bases and J dropped 1 base, with 16 bases sitting between them. The CDR3 reads CASSFVGPKLSNQPQHF. The DNA of the CDR3 is TGTGCCAGCAGCTTTGTAGGGCCCAAATTAAGCAATCAGCCCCAGCATTTT.

The CDR3 here is CSVDAFRTGASYEQYF. In nucleotides, the CDR3 is TGCAGCGTTGACGCATTTAGGACAGGAGCCAGCTACGAGCAGTACTTC. The V gene is TRBV29-1, the J gene TRBJ2-7; 7 nucleotides line up with TRBD1. This CDR3 has 16 amino acids. CDR1 and CDR2 from the germline V gene are SQVTM and ANQGSEA. Trimming removed 3 bases from V and 3 bases from J; junction bases left unmatched: 14.

This clonotype was seen repeatedly, ten times or more. J is TRBJ2-1 and V is TRBV27; 11 bases match TRBD2. This CDR3 spans 15 amino acids. CDR1 and CDR2 from the germline V gene are MNHEY and SMNVEV (reference sequence). V trimming: 5 bases; J trimming: 4 bases; junction bases outside the gene matches: 4. The DNA of the CDR3 is TGTGCCAGCAGTACCCTAGCGGGGGGTTACAATGAGCAGTTCTTC. Its protein product is CASSTLAGGYNEQFF.

Of note for this clonotype: One end of the junction is discordant with germline, which a read error may explain. This rearrangement joins TRBV7-2 to TRBJ2-1; 7 bases align to TRBD1. This CDR3 has 16 amino acids. CDR1 and CDR2 from the germline V gene are SGHTA and FQGNSA. CDR3 in amino acids: CASSQITGVTYNEQFF. CDR3 DNA: TGCGCCAGCAGCCAGATTACAGGGGTCACCTACAATGAGCAGTTCTTC.

This clonotype was observed many times. The V gene is TRBV28, the J gene TRBJ1-2; possibly TRBD1 for D (5 bases). V shed 3 bases and J shed 2 bases, with 13 bases lying between them. Per the germline V gene, CDR1 is MDHEN and CDR2 is SYDVKM. This CDR3 spans 15 amino acids. CDR3 sequence reads: CASSFSGRVNYGYTF. The CDR3, as DNA: TGTGCCAGCAGTTTTTCGGGCAGGGTGAACTATGGCTACACCTTC.

CDR3 coding DNA: TGTGCCAGCAGCTTAGATAGACAATTCAGGAGCGGGGAGCTGTTTTTT. This gives the protein CASSLDRQFRSGELFF. V and J are TRBV11-2 and TRBJ2-2; no clear D. Germline V gives CDR1 SGHAT, CDR2 FQNNGV. The CDR3 contains 16 residues. The ends were cut back, 0 bases at V and 7 bases at J, with 15 bases in the middle.

This chain links TRBV2 with TRBJ2-2, with 8 bases that match TRBD1. V dropped 10 bases and J dropped 4; count of bases not matched to a gene: 5. Per the germline V gene, CDR1 is SNHLY and CDR2 is FYNNEI. This CDR3 region has 13 residues. CDR3: CATPGQGTGELFF. The CDR3 nucleotides are TGTGCCACCCCCGGACAGGGCACCGGGGAGCTGTTTTTT.

This clonotype was counted ten times or more. The chain joins TRBV12-5 to TRBJ1-1; a possible D gene is TRBD1 (5 bases). Deletions cut 2 bases from V and 3 bases from J, with 10 bases between. The CDR3 sequence is 14 residues long. From germline, CDR1 is LGHNT and CDR2 FRNRAP. CDR3 DNA: TGTGCTAGTGGTTTGTATCCCAGGGACACTGAAGCTTTCTTT. Amino acids: CASGLYPRDTEAFF.

The rearrangement uses TRBV5-1 and TRBJ2-1, with 9 bases identical to TRBD2. Germline lookup yields CDR1 SGHRS and CDR2 YFSETQ. This CDR3 region has 18 residues. V was clipped by 0 bases and J by 8 bases; unmatched bases: 15. CDR3 residues: CASSLVAASGIAAHEQFF. In DNA, the CDR3 is TGCGCCAGCAGCTTGGTGGCGGCTAGCGGGATAGCGGCTCATGAGCAGTTCTTC.

This clonotype was detected only a few times. This chain links TRBV6-1 with TRBJ1-2, with a weak D call TRBD1 (6 bases). The CDR3 runs to 19 residues. CDR1 is MNHNS, CDR2 SASEGT, per germline. V shed 2 bases and J shed 7 bases, with 29 bases lying between them. The CDR3, as DNA: TGTGCCAGCAGTGAATGGGGGATCGGGTTAACAGGGATTGGCGGTGGCTACACCTTC. Its translation is CASSEWGIGLTGIGGGYTF.